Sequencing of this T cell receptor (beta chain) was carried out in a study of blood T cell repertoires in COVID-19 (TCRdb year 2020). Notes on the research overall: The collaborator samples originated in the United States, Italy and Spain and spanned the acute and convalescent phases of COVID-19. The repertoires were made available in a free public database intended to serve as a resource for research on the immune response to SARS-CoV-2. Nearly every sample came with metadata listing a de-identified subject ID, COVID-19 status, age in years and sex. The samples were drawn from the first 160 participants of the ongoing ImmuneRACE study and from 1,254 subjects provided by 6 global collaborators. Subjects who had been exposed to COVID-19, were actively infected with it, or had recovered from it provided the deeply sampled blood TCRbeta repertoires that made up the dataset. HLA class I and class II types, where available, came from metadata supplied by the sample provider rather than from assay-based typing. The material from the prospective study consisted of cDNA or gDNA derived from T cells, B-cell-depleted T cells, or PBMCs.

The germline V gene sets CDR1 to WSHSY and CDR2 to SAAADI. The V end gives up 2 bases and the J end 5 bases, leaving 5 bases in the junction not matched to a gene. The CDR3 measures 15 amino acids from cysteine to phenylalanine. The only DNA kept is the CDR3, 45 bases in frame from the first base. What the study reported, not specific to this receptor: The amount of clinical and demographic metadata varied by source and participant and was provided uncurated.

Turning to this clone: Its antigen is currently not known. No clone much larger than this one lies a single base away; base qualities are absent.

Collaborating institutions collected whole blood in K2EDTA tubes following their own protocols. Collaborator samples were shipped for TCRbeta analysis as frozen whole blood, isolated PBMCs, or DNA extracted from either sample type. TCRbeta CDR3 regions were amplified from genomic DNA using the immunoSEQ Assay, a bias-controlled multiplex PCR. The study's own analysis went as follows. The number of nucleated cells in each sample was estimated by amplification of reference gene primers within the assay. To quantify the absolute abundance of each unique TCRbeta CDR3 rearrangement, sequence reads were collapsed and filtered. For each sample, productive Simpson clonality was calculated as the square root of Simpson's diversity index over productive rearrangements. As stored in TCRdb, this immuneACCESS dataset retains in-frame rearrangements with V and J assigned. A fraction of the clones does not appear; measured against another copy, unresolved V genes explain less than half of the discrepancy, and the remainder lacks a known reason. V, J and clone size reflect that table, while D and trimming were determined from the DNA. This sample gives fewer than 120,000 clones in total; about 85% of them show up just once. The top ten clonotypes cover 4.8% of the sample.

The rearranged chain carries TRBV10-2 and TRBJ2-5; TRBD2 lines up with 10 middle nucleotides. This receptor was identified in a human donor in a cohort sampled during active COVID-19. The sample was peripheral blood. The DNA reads TGCGCCAGCAGTGAGATACTAGCGGGATCGGAGACCCAGTACTTC. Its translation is CASSEILAGSETQYF.